This TCR beta chain is from a study of blood T cell repertoires in COVID-19. The germline CDR1 and CDR2 sequences are SEHNR and FQNEAQ (reference sequence). J was trimmed by 1 base and V by 5 bases; bases with no gene match: 7. This CDR3 region has 15 residues. In the source study's methods: Amplified reference gene primers provided the basis for estimating nucleated cell counts. The repertoire was sequenced with immunoSEQ multiplex PCR; TCRdb's copy has only in-frame clones and lacks some. The V and J calls and the clone size are those of that table, but D and trimming were determined from the DNA. The sample shows tens of thousands of clones, approximately 88% of them seen only once.

The chain couples TRBV7-9 to TRBJ2-5; 7 nucleotides align to TRBD1. The sample comprised peripheral blood. This clonotype was sampled from a man aged 45-65 years with COVID-19, enrolled during active disease. The CDR3 nucleotides read TGTGCCAGCAGCCCGACAGGGAGCCGCCAAGAGACCCAGTACTTC. It yields the protein CASSPTGSRQETQYF.